Below, 22 T cell receptor beta chains from the same sample are listed, as sequenced in a study of T cell changes during pregnancy in multiple sclerosis. Only in-frame clones appear in the TCRdb table, and some are missing; sequencing was by immunoSEQ multiplex PCR. The sample gives about 93,000 clones, 85% to 95% of which show up once; just over 2% is in the top ten. Sequencing used peripheral blood, obtained after pregnancy. These receptors were taken from a female donor with multiple sclerosis, enrolled in a pregnancy study.

This sequence joins TRBV6-5 and TRBJ1-2, with D tentatively TRBD1 (5 bases). Germline CDR1 reads MNHEY; CDR2 reads SVGAGI. The CDR3 is 13 amino acids. V was cut by 3 bases and J by 6 bases, with 11 bases left in between. CDR3 sequence reads: CASSYRGTDGYTF. CDR3 nucleotides: TGTGCCAGCAGTTATAGGGGCACGGATGGCTACACCTTC.

The CDR3 reads CASSLNPGQGNEKLFF. CDR3 DNA: TGTGCCAGCAGCCTAAATCCGGGACAGGGTAATGAAAAACTGTTTTTT. This sequence joins TRBV7-6 and TRBJ1-4, with 9 bases that match TRBD1. In germline, CDR1 is SGHVS, CDR2 FNYEAQ. The V gene end was trimmed by 5 bases and the J gene end by 4 bases; junction bases not matched to a gene: 8. CDR3 size: 16 residues.

The V gene is TRBV4-1, the J gene TRBJ2-1, with D possibly TRBD1 on 6 matching bases. The CDR3 is made up of 15 amino acids. Germline values: CDR1 MGHRA, CDR2 YSYEKL. V was clipped by 3 bases and J by 8 bases, with 17 bases between them. CDR3 sequence: CASSQLQGTADEQFF. CDR3 in DNA: TGCGCCAGCAGCCAGTTACAGGGAACGGCCGATGAGCAGTTCTTC.

This chain uses TRBV4-1 with TRBJ2-3; TRBD2 aligns across 14 bases. CDR1 and CDR2 from the germline V gene are MGHRA and YSYEKL. This CDR3 spans 17 amino acids. V shed 5 bases and J 0 bases; nucleotides not matched to a gene: 4. The CDR3, as DNA: TGCGCCAGCAGCTCGGGACTAGCGGGGGCCAGCACAGATACGCAGTATTTT. Its protein is CASSSGLAGASTDTQYF.

This chain connects TRBV11-2 to TRBJ2-5; 8 nucleotides match TRBD2. Germline-derived CDR1 and CDR2 are SGHAT and FQNNGV. V dropped 5 bases and J dropped 1; count of bases not matched to a gene: 0. The CDR3 sequence is 13 residues long. CDR3 protein: CASSTSGQETQYF. In DNA form, the CDR3 reads TGTGCCAGCAGCACTAGCGGCCAAGAGACCCAGTACTTC.

The chain has TRBV27 and TRBJ2-7; D remains unclear. Germline CDR1 MNHEY, CDR2 SMNVEV (reference sequence). Trimming took 2 bases from V and 5 from J, leaving 10 bases between them. There are 13 residues in the CDR3. The CDR3 DNA reads TGTGCCAGCAGTTTAGAAGGCAGGCACGAGCAGTACTTC. This gives the protein CASSLEGRHEQYF.

The gene calls are TRBV5-1 and TRBJ2-3, with TRBD2 matching over 13 bases. After removal of 2 bases from V and 2 bases from J, the junction contained 5 bases not matched to a gene. The CDR3 is 17 residues long. The V gene's germline CDR1 is SGHRS and CDR2 YFSETQ. CDR3 sequence: CASSFGTSGILTDTQYF. The CDR3 bases are TGCGCCAGCAGCTTCGGGACTAGCGGGATCCTCACAGATACGCAGTATTTT. The complete variable domain, with remaining parts taken from reference TRBV5-1 and TRBJ2-3, reads KAGVTQTPRYLIKTRGQQVTLSCSPISGHRSVSWYQQTPGQGLQFLFEYFSETQRNKGNFPGRFSGRQFSNSRSEMNVSTLELGDSALYLCASSFGTSGILTDTQYFGPGTRLTVL.

Details on this clone: The germline gene is not matched at one end of the junction; a read error may be the cause. V and J are TRBV14 and TRBJ1-3; maybe TRBD1 (6 bases). CDR1 is SGHDN and CDR2 is FVKESK in the germline V gene. The CDR3 totals 17 residues. CDR3 in amino acids: CASSQDDRPLSRNTIYF. The CDR3 coding sequence is TGTGCCAGCAGCCAGGATGACAGGCCCCTCTCTCGAAACACCATATATTTT.

The chain recombines TRBV27 with TRBJ1-2, with D unclear. The germline CDR1 and CDR2 sequences are MNHEY and SMNVEV (reference sequence). The CDR3 runs 14 residues. Trimming cost V 5 bases and J 0 bases, with 10 bases left between them. The CDR3 reads CASSRQPTNYGYTF. The CDR3 coding sequence is TGTGCCAGCAGTCGACAACCCACTAACTATGGCTACACCTTC.

The chain uses TRBV11-2 and TRBJ2-4; D is perhaps TRBD2 (6 bases). V lost 5 bases and J lost 6, with 17 bases in between. The CDR3 has 15 residues. The germline V gene has CDR1 SGHAT and CDR2 FQNNGV. This chain's CDR3 is CASSGATRLGNIQYF. The CDR3 DNA reads TGTGCCAGCAGCGGGGCGACTAGACTTGGAAACATTCAGTACTTC.

The V gene is TRBV7-2, the J gene TRBJ2-3; D is unclear. V shed 4 bases and J shed 8 bases, with 10 bases lying between them. This CDR3 is built from 12 residues. Germline V lookup: CDR1 SGHTA, CDR2 FQGNSA. CDR3 DNA sequence: TGTGCCAGCAGCTGGTCAGTTGCTACGCAGTATTTT. The encoded protein is CASSWSVATQYF.

CDR3 protein: CAIRGTGPYEQYF. The CDR3 DNA reads TGTGCCATCAGAGGGACAGGACCCTACGAGCAGTACTTC. The chain has TRBV10-3 and TRBJ2-7; TRBD1 agrees at 8 bases. The CDR3 has 13 residues. The V gene end was trimmed by 6 bases and the J gene end by 2 bases; junction bases not matched to a gene: 3. CDR1 and CDR2 (germline): ENHRY, SYGVKD.

The chain carries TRBV5-6 and TRBJ2-3; unclear D gene. This CDR3 is built from 12 residues. Germline CDR1 reads SGHDT; CDR2 reads YYEEEE. The V and J ends lost 6 bases and 2 bases respectively, with 7 bases between them. The CDR3 spells CASTHFTDTQYF. The CDR3 DNA follows: TGTGCCAGCACCCATTTCACAGATACGCAGTATTTT.

V and J are TRBV6-1 and TRBJ2-5; 10 bases align to TRBD2. CDR1 and CDR2 (germline): MNHNS, SASEGT. V lost 10 bases to trimming and J lost 3 bases; unmatched junction nucleotides: 2. The CDR3 extends over 12 amino acids. The chain's CDR3 is CATGLAEETQYF. CDR3 sequence (DNA): TGTGCCACCGGACTAGCGGAAGAGACCCAGTACTTC.

CDR3 residues: CASRGIRGSVNTEAFF. As DNA, the CDR3 is TGTGCCAGCAGGGGAATTAGGGGCAGCGTGAACACTGAAGCTTTCTTT. V gene TRBV7-3 combines with J gene TRBJ1-1; perhaps TRBD1 as D (5 bases). Trimming pared 6 bases from V and 0 bases from J, leaving 17 bases between. Germline V gives CDR1 SGHTA, CDR2 FQGTGA. CDR3 length: 16 amino acids.

The V and J genes are TRBV29-1 and TRBJ1-3, with 10 bases that match TRBD1. Trimming took 2 bases from V and 1 from J; bases not matched to a gene: 8. The CDR3 runs to 17 residues. Germline CDR1 and CDR2: SQVTM and ANQGSEA. CDR3 protein: CSVEMGDRGKSGNTIYF. The CDR3 region has the DNA TGCAGCGTTGAAATGGGGGACAGGGGTAAATCTGGAAACACCATATATTTT. The entire variable domain, with the rest obtained from reference TRBV29-1 and TRBJ1-3, is as follows: SAVISQKPSRDICQRGTSLTIQCQVDSQVTMMFWYRQQPGQSLTLIATANQGSEATYESGFVIDKFPISRPNLTFSTLTVSNMSPEDSSIYLCSVEMGDRGKSGNTIYFGEGSWLTVV.

The V gene is TRBV7-7, the J gene TRBJ1-3; 7 nucleotides align to TRBD1. V trimming: 3 bases; J trimming: 1 base; junction bases outside the gene matches: 0. The V gene's germline CDR1 is SSHAT and CDR2 FNYEAQ (reference sequence). The CDR3 sequence is 14 residues long. CDR3 bases: TGTGCCAGCAGCTTGGACAGGTCTGGAAACACCATATATTTT. It is translated as CASSLDRSGNTIYF.

The chain is built from TRBV7-9 and TRBJ2-3, with 11 bases that match TRBD2. CDR3 size: 16 residues. V lost 7 bases to trimming and J lost 3 bases; unmatched junction nucleotides: 9. Germline-derived CDR1 and CDR2 are SEHNR and FQNEAQ (reference sequence). CDR3: CASKRLAGGSTDTQYF. DNA for the CDR3: TGTGCCAGCAAGAGGCTAGCGGGAGGATCAACAGATACGCAGTATTTT.

The table lists this clone with a count of one. The V call is TRBV4-3, the J call TRBJ2-3, with 7 bases that match TRBD2. There are 16 residues in the CDR3. The germline V gene has CDR1 LGHNA and CDR2 YSLEER. The trim removed 0 bases at V and 0 bases at J, leaving 3 bases unmatched. The CDR3 DNA reads TGCGCCAGCAGCCAAGACGGCGGGGGAAGCACAGATACGCAGTATTTT. Its protein product is CASSQDGGGSTDTQYF.

The chain couples TRBV30 to TRBJ2-2; 7 nucleotides match TRBD2. CDR1 is GTSNPN and CDR2 is SVGIG in the germline V gene (reference sequence). The ends lost 2 bases at V and 3 bases at J; junction bases unmatched: 6. The CDR3 spans 15 residues. CDR3 region: CAWSQSGIYTGELFF. For the CDR3, the DNA is TGTGCCTGGAGTCAAAGCGGGATATACACCGGGGAGCTGTTTTTT.

Concerning this clone itself: One junction end disagrees with the germline gene, perhaps due to a read error. Here the CDR3 DNA reads TGTGCCAGTAGTGTAGAGGACAGGGGGCATGAAAAACTGTTTTTT. Protein product: CASSVEDRGHEKLFF. J is TRBJ1-4 and V is TRBV19, with TRBD1 matching 11 bases. From germline, CDR1 is LNHDA and CDR2 SQIVND (reference sequence). The CDR3 is made up of 15 amino acids.

The CDR3 DNA is TGTGCCAGCAGTCCTCAGGGGGCGAAGGCGGCCGAGCAGTACTTC. Its protein product is CASSPQGAKAAEQYF. This chain joins TRBV7-3 and TRBJ2-7; 8 bases map to TRBD1. The germline gives CDR1 SGHTA, CDR2 FQGTGA. CDR3 length equals 15 residues. The V segment lost 6 bases and the J segment 6 bases; nucleotides outside the gene matches: 13.